These T cell receptor beta chains were read from a single sample in a study of OX40 agonist ivuxolimab in advanced cancers. Generated by immunoSEQ multiplex PCR, the TCRdb table keeps only in-frame clones and is missing some. This table holds under 150,000 clones, 80% to 90% found once. The sample was CD4+ or CD8+ T cells sorted from blood, taken in a trial of the OX40 agonist ivuxolimab. These receptors were obtained from an adult with an advanced solid tumor such as melanoma, head and neck, liver or kidney cancer. The CDR3 runs from the conserved cysteine through the conserved F or W. D genes are given only for firm matches. A clone size is listed for some rows: how often the clone was seen (once, few, many), or a class if it is expanded.

>NA|TRBJ2-1|TRBV7-2|NA
TGTGCCAGCAGCCTCGATTCCAATGAGCAGTTCTTC
CASSLDSNEQFF
>NA|TRBJ1-2|TRBV7-9|NA
TGTGCCAGCAGCCGCCCCACAGCGTTCTATGGCTACACCTTC
CASSRPTAFYGYTF
>NA|TRBJ1-4|TRBV6-1|NA
TGTGCCAGCAGTCCCGCCTGGGAAAAACTGTTTTTT
CASSPAWEKLFF
>NA|TRBJ2-3|TRBV28|TRBD2
TGTGCCAGCAGTTTCGGGGGGGCCACAGATACGCAGTATTTT
CASSFGGATDTQYF
>NA|TRBJ1-1|TRBV6-5|TRBD1
TGTGCCAGCAGATCCTTGACAGGGTACACTGAAGCTTTCTTT
CASRSLTGYTEAFF
>NA|TRBJ2-1|TRBV6-5|NA
TGTGCCAGCAGTTACGTCGATGAGCAGTTCTTC
CASSYVDEQFF
>NA|TRBJ1-2|TRBV9|NA
TGTGCCAGCAGCCCACCGACAGGTTATGGCTACACCTTC
CASSPPTGYGYTF
>once|TRBJ2-2|TRBV6-6|TRBD1
TGTGCCACCTACCCGGGACAGTACACCGGGGAGCTGTTTTTT
CATYPGQYTGELFF
>NA|TRBJ2-2|TRBV13|NA
TGTGCCAGCAGCCCGGGGGGCCGGGGCACCGGGGAGCTGTTTTTT
CASSPGGRGTGELFF
>NA|TRBJ2-2|TRBV7-9|TRBD2
TGTGCCAGCAGCCGACTAGCGGAAAACACCGGGGAGCTGTTTTTT
CASSRLAENTGELFF
>NA|TRBJ2-1|TRBV29-1|TRBD1
TGCAGCGTCCCGTCCGGGACAGGCAACAATGAGCAGTTCTTC
CSVPSGTGNNEQFF
>NA|TRBJ2-5|TRBV19|NA
TGTGCCAGTAGTATCGGACGGGACCAAGAGACCCAGTACTTC
CASSIGRDQETQYF
>NA|TRBJ2-5|TRBV7-9|TRBD2
TGTGCCAGCAGCTTAGGCCAGCGGGGGGGCCAGGAGACCCAGTACTTC
CASSLGQRGGQETQYF
>NA|TRBJ1-5|TRBV5-1|NA
TGCGCCAGCAGCTTGGATGGTAACAATCAGCCCCAGCATTTT
CASSLDGNNQPQHF
>NA|TRBJ2-7|TRBV7-2|TRBD2
TGTGCCAGCAGCTTAGTCCTAGCGGGGGGAGTCGAGCAGTACTTC
CASSLVLAGGVEQYF
>NA|TRBJ1-2|TRBV29-1|NA
TGCAGCGCCCAAATCTCTAACTATGGCTACACCTTC
CSAQISNYGYTF
>few|TRBJ2-7|TRBV7-9|TRBD1
TGTGCCAGCAGCACCGGGACAGGGAGATATGAGCAGTACTTC
CASSTGTGRYEQYF
>NA|TRBJ1-2|TRBV6-1|TRBD1
TGTGCCAGCAGTCCAGGACAGGGGACTAACTATGGCTACACCTTC
CASSPGQGTNYGYTF
>NA|TRBJ2-1|TRBV6-4|NA
TGTGCCAGCAGTGAAAGGCAGGGGACCTACAATGAGCAGTTCTTC
CASSERQGTYNEQFF
>NA|TRBJ2-5|TRBV18|NA
TGTGCCAGCTCACCATCGTCAGAGACCCAGTACTTC
CASSPSSETQYF
>NA|TRBJ1-2|TRBV6-5|NA
TGTGCCAGCAGTTACGGGTCCGCCAGGGTGAACTATGGCTACACCTTC
CASSYGSARVNYGYTF
>NA|TRBJ2-7|TRBV9|NA
TGTGCCAGCAGCTCTACCATGGGACGGCAGTACTTC
CASSSTMGRQYF
>NA|TRBJ2-3|TRBV5-1|NA
TGCGCCAGCAGCGCCGCATCCGGCACAGATACGCAGTATTTT
CASSAASGTDTQYF
>few|TRBJ1-5|TRBV30|NA
TGTGCCTGGAGTAGGACGGACGGGCCCCAGCATTTT
CAWSRTDGPQHF
>NA|TRBJ1-5|TRBV28|TRBD1
TGTGCCAGCAGTTGGGACAGGGGAGATCTCGATAGCAATCAGCCCCAGCATTTT
CASSWDRGDLDSNQPQHF
>once|TRBJ1-2|TRBV28|TRBD1
TGTGCCAGCAGGACAGGGGCCCTTGGCTACACCTTC
CASRTGALGYTF
>NA|TRBJ2-5|TRBV7-9|NA
TGTGCCAGCAGCTTAGAAGCCGGGGGTAGGAACTTC
CASSLEAGGRNF
>few|TRBJ2-7|TRBV4-2|TRBD1
TGTGCCAGCAGCCAGGGGACAGGGGGCCGACCGGGAGCCTACGAGCAGTACTTC
CASSQGTGGRPGAYEQYF
>NA|TRBJ2-2|TRBV5-6|NA
TGTGCCAGCAGCGTAGGGACACGGGCCGGGGAGCTGTTTTTT
CASSVGTRAGELFF
>NA|TRBJ2-1|TRBV20-1|NA
TGCAGTACGCGTACCTACAATGAGCAGTTCTTC
CSTRTYNEQFF
>NA|TRBJ1-2|TRBV6-5|NA
TGTGCCAGCAGTTACTCGGGAGTGGGAAACTATGGCTACACCTTC
CASSYSGVGNYGYTF
>NA|TRBJ1-3|TRBV28|TRBD1
TGTACCAGCAGTCTCCGGACAGGTCCAGGACCTGGAAACACCATATATTTT
CTSSLRTGPGPGNTIYF
>NA|TRBJ2-7|TRBV28|NA
TGTGCCAGCAGTCGTGTAAGGACAGTCTACGAGCAGTACTTC
CASSRVRTVYEQYF
>once|TRBJ2-1|TRBV7-2|NA
TGTGCCAGCAGCTTAGAGGCTAGCGTGAGGGAGCAGTTCTTC
CASSLEASVREQFF
>NA|TRBJ2-7|TRBV10-1|NA
TGCGCCAGCAGTGGTATACGGCCTTCCTACGAGCAGTACTTC
CASSGIRPSYEQYF
>NA|TRBJ2-1|TRBV18|TRBD2
TGTGCCAGCTCACCGACTAGCGGGGATTACAATGAGCAGTTCTTC
CASSPTSGDYNEQFF
>NA|TRBJ2-3|TRBV4-3|NA
TGCGCCAGCAGCCAAGATCAATGGCGGGCGCAGTATTTT
CASSQDQWRAQYF
>NA|TRBJ1-5|TRBV6-5|NA
TGTGGGGCGGGAACCGGGCATCAGCCCCAGCATTTT
CGAGTGHQPQHF